This T cell receptor beta chain is from a study of T cell changes during pregnancy in multiple sclerosis. Repertoires were generated with immunoSEQ multiplex PCR, while TCRdb's copy carries only in-frame clones and drops some. The repertoire has 100,000 or so clones, approximately 95% of them found once; the top ten carry around 1.7%. CDR3 length: 14 amino acids. V gave up 2 bases and J gave up 6 bases, with 12 bases separating them. Germline V gene sequence: CDR1 SNHLY, CDR2 FYNNEI. Specimen: peripheral blood, collected after pregnancy. The sequence was collected from a female donor in good health, enrolled as a control in a pregnancy study. This rearrangement joins TRBV2 to TRBJ2-3; maybe TRBD1 (6 bases). Here the CDR3 reads CASSELTGLDTQYF. The CDR3 coding sequence is TGTGCCAGCAGTGAACTCACAGGGCTGGATACGCAGTATTTT. The full variable domain, rest sourced from reference TRBV2 and TRBJ2-3, is EPEVTQTPSHQVTQMGQEVILRCVPISNHLYFYWYRQILGQKVEFLVSFYNNEISEKSEIFDDQFSVERPDGSNFTLKIRSTKLEDSAMYFCASSELTGLDTQYFGPGTRLTVL.